This TCR beta chain came from a study of CD8 T cells in ankylosing spondylitis. J was trimmed by 1 base and V by 5 bases; bases with no gene match: 5. Germline loops: CDR1 DFQATT, CDR2 SNEGSKA (reference sequence). This CDR3 is 15 amino acids long. At least ten counts were recorded for this clonotype. TCRdb used MiXCR to reprocess the 5' RACE reads, holding one entry per CDR3 protein. The table shows about 300,000 distinct CDR3 sequences, with around 10% occurring only once. The sequenced sample was blood, either unsorted or a sorted T cell fraction (not recorded which). The receptor was isolated from a female donor with ankylosing spondylitis or in good health (not recorded which). The chain is built from TRBV20-1 and TRBJ2-1; 10 bases are a match to TRBD2. In nucleotides, the CDR3 is TGCAGTGCTTTAGGACTAGCGGAATCCTACAATGAGCAGTTCTTC. Translation gives CSALGLAESYNEQFF.